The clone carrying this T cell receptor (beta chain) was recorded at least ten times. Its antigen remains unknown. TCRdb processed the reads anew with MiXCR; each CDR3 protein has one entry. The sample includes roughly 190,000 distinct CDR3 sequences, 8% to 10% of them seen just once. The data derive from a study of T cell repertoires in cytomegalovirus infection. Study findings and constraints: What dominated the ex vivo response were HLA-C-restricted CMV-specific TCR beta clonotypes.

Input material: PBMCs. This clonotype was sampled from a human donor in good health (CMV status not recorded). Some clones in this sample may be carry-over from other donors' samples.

The CDR3 region is CASSPARPGPREQYF. DNA of the CDR3: TGTGCCAGCAGCCCCGCCCGCCCGGGGCCGAGGGAGCAGTACTTC. V gene TRBV11-1 combines with J gene TRBJ2-7; D tentatively fits TRBD1 or TRBD2 (5 bases each). Germline CDR1 SGHAT, CDR2 FQDESV (reference sequence). With 5 bases removed from V and 7 bases from J, the gap between germline ends came to 21 bases. The CDR3 consists of 15 residues. Complete variable domain (other parts from reference TRBV11-1 and TRBJ2-7): EAEVAQSPRYKITEKSQAVAFWCDPISGHATLYWYRQILGQGPELLVQFQDESVVDDSQLPKDRFSAERLKGVDSTLKIQPAELGDSAMYLCASSPARPGPREQYFGPGTRLTVT.